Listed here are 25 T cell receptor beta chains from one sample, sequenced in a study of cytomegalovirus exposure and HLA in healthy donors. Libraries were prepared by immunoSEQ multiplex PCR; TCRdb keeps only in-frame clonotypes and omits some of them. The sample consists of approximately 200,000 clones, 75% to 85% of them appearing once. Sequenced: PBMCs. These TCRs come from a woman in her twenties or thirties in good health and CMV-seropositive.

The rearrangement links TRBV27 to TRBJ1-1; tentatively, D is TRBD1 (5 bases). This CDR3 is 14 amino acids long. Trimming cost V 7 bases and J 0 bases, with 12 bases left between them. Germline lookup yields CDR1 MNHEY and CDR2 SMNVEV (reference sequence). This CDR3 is CASTRTGMNTEAFF. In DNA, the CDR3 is TGTGCCAGCACCAGAACAGGCATGAACACTGAAGCTTTCTTT.

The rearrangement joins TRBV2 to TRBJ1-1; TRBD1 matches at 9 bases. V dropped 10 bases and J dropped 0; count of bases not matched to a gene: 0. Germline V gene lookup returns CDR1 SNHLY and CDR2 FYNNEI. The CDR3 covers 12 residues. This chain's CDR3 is CANRGLNTEAFF. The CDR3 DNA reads TGTGCCAACAGGGGGCTGAACACTGAAGCTTTCTTT. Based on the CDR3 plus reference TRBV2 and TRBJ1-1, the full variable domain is EPEVTQTPSHQVTQMGQEVILRCVPISNHLYFYWYRQILGQKVEFLVSFYNNEISEKSEIFDDQFSVERPDGSNFTLKIRSTKLEDSAMYFCANRGLNTEAFFGQGTRLTVV.

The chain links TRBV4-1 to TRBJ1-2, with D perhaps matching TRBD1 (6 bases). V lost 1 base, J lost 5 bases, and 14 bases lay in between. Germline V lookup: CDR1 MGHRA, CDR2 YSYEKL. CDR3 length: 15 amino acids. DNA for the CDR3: TGCGCCAGCAGCCAAGCCGCGACAGGCGTTTATGGCTACACCTTC. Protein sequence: CASSQAATGVYGYTF.

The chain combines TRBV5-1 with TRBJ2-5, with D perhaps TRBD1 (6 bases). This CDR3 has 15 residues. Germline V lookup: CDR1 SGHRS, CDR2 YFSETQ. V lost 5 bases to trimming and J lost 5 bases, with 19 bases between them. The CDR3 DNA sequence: TGCGCCAGCAGACCTATGGACAGTTCAAGGGAGACCCAGTACTTC. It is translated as CASRPMDSSRETQYF.

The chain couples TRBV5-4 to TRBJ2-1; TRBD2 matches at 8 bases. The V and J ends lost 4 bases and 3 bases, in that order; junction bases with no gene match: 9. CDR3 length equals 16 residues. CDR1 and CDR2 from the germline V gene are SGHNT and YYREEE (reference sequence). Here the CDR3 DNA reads TGTGCCAGCAGCCCGCCCCCAGCGGGAGACTACAATGAGCAGTTCTTC. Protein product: CASSPPPAGDYNEQFF.

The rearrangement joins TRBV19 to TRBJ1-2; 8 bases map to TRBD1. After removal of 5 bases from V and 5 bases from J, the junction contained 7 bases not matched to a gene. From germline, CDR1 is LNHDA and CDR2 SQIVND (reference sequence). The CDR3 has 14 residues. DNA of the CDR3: TGTGCCAGTAGTTTCGACAGGGGCTCTTATGGCTACACCTTC. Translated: CASSFDRGSYGYTF.

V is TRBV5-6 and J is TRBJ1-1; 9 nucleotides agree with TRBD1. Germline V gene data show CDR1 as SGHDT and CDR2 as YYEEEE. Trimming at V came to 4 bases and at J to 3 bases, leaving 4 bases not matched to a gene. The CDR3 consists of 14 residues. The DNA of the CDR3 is TGTGCCAGCAGCGTGGGACAGGGTGACACTGAAGCTTTCTTT. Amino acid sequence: CASSVGQGDTEAFF.

Written as DNA, the CDR3 is TGTGCCAGCAGCAGAACAGGGGGCGGCAATCAGCCCCAGCATTTT. It specifies CASSRTGGGNQPQHF. V gene TRBV6-6 combines with J gene TRBJ1-5; 9 positions match TRBD1. Trimming at V came to 6 bases and at J to 2 bases, leaving 5 bases not matched to a gene. This CDR3 spans 15 amino acids. Looked up from germline, CDR1 is MNHNY and CDR2 is SVGAGI (reference sequence).

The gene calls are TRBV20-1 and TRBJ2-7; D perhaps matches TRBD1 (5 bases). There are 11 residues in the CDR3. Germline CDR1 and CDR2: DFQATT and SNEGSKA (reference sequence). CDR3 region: CSRTQGYEQYF. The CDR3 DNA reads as TGCAGCCGCACGCAGGGCTACGAGCAGTACTTC.

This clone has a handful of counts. DNA for the CDR3: TGTGCCAGCAGCCAAGATCCTTCGGGCAGGGGCGAGCTGTTTTTT. This codes for CASSQDPSGRGELFF. V gene TRBV4-2 combines with J gene TRBJ2-2, with D perhaps TRBD1 (6 bases). The germline CDR1 and CDR2 sequences are LGHNA and YNFKEQ. V shed 0 bases and J shed 11 bases, with 16 bases lying between them. The CDR3 runs to 15 residues.

CDR3 sequence reads: CASSEARGAQPQHF. DNA for the CDR3: TGTGCCAGCAGTGAAGCGCGGGGGGCTCAGCCCCAGCATTTT. The genes are TRBV2 and TRBJ1-5, with a tentative D call TRBD1 (6 bases). From germline, CDR1 is SNHLY and CDR2 FYNNEI. Trimming removed 0 bases from V and 6 bases from J, with 9 bases in between. The CDR3 extends over 14 amino acids.

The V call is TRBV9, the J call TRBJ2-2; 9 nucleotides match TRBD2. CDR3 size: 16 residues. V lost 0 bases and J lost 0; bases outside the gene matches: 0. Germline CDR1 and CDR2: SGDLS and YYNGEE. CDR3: CASSVGTSANTGELFF. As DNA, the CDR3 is TGTGCCAGCAGCGTAGGGACTAGCGCGAACACCGGGGAGCTGTTTTTT.

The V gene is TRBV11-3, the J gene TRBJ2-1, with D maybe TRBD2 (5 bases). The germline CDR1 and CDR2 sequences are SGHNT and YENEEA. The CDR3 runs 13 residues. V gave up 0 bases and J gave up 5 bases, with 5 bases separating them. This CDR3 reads CASSLEEDNEQFF. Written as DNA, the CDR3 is TGTGCCAGCAGCTTAGAGGAGGACAATGAGCAGTTCTTC.

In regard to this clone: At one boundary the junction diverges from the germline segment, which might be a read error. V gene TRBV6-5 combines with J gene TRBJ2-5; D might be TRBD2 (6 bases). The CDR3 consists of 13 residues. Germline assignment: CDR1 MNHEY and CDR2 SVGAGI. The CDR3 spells CASSYSPGVSQDF. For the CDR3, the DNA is TGTGCCAGCAGTTACTCCCCGGGAGTCTCCCAAGACTTC.

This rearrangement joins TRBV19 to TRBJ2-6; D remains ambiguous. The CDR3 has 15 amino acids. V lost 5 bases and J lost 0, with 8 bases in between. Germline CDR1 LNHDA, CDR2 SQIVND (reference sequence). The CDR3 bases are TGTGCCAGTAGTCGTAAGAGCTCTGGGGCCAACGTCCTGACTTTC. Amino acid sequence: CASSRKSSGANVLTF.

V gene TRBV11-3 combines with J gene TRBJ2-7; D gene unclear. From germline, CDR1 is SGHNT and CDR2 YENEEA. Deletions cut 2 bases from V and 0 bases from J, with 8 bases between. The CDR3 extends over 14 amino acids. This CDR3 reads CASSLRDSSYEQYF. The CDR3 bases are TGTGCCAGCAGCTTACGTGATAGCTCCTACGAGCAGTACTTC. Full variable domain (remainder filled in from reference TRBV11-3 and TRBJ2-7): EAGVVQSPRYKIIEKKQPVAFWCNPISGHNTLYWYLQNLGQGPELLIRYENEEAVDDSQLPKDRFSAERLKGVDSTLKIQPAELGDSAVYLCASSLRDSSYEQYFGPGTRLTVT.

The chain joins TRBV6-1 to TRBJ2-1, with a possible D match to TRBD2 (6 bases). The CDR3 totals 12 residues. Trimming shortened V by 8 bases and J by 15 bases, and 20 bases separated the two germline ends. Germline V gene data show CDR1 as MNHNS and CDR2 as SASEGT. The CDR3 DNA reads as TGTGCCAGCTCCCCCTTAGGGACTGGGCGGTTCTTC. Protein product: CASSPLGTGRFF.

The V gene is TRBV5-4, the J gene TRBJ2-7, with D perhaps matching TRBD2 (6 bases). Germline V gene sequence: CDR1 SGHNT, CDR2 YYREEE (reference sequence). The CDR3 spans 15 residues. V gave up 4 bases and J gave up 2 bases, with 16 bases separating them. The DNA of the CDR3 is TGTGCCAGCAGCGTGCGGGGCCAGCCCACCTACGAGCAGTACTTC. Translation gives CASSVRGQPTYEQYF.

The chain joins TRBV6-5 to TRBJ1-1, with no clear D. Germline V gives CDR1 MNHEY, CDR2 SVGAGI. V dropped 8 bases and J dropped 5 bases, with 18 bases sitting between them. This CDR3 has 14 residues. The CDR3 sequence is CASGATFHGTEAFF. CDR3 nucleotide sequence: TGTGCCAGCGGTGCAACCTTCCACGGGACTGAAGCTTTCTTT.

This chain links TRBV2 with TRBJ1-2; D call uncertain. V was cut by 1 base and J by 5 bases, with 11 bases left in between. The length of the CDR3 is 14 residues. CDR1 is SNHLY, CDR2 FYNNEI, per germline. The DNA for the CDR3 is TGTGCCAGCAGTGAAGGGGCCCTTCAATATGGCTACACCTTC. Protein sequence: CASSEGALQYGYTF.

The CDR3 coding sequence is TGTGCCAGCAGGAGGGACATCCCTAGGGAGCTGTTTTTT. It encodes CASRRDIPRELFF. The V call is TRBV2, the J call TRBJ2-2, with D maybe TRBD1 (6 bases). Germline CDR1 is SNHLY and CDR2 is FYNNEI. There are 13 residues in the CDR3. V lost 6 bases and J lost 9, with 14 bases in between.

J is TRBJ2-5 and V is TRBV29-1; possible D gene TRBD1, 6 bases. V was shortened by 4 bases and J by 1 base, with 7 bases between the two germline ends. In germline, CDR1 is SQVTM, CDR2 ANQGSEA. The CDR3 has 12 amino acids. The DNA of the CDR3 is TGCAGCGTTGTCAGGGGCCAAGAGACCCAGTACTTC. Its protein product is CSVVRGQETQYF.

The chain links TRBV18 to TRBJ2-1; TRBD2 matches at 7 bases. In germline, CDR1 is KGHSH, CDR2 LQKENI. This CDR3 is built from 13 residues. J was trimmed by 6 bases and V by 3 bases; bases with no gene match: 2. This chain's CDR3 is CASSPSGGNEQFF. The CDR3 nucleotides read TGTGCCAGCTCACCTTCGGGGGGCAATGAGCAGTTCTTC.

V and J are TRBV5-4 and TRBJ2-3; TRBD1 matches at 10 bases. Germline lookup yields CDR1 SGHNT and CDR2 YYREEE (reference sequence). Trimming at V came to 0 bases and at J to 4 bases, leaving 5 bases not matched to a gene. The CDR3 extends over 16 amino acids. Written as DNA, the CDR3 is TGTGCCAGCAGCTTGGGCGGGACAGGGGTAGCAGATACGCAGTATTTT. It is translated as CASSLGGTGVADTQYF. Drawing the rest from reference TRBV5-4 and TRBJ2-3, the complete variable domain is ETGVTQSPTHLIKTRGQQVTLRCSSQSGHNTVSWYQQALGQGPQFIFQYYREEENGRGNFPPRFSGLQFPNYSSELNVNALELDDSALYLCASSLGGTGVADTQYFGPGTRLTVL.

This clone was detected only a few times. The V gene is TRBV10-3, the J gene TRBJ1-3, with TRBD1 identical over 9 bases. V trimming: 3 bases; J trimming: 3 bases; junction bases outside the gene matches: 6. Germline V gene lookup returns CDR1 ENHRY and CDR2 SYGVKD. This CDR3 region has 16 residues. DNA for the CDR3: TGTGCCATCAGTGACCCCGGGACAGGGAATGGAAACACCATATATTTT. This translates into CAISDPGTGNGNTIYF.